Listed below are T cell receptor beta chains from one sample, sequenced in a study of OX40 agonist ivuxolimab in advanced cancers. Sequenced by immunoSEQ multiplex PCR; TCRdb stores in-frame clones only, minus some. Among roughly 110,000 clones listed, approximately 90% were seen once. Sequencing used CD4+ or CD8+ T cells sorted from blood, obtained in a trial of the OX40 agonist ivuxolimab. Every receptor here comes from an adult with an advanced solid tumor such as melanoma, head and neck, liver or kidney cancer. Each CDR3 is given without its conserved first and last residue.

j_gene: TRBJ2-7; len: 14; v_gene: TRBV14; CDR3aa: ASSQDRSRGRDWQY
j_gene: TRBJ1-4; len: 13; v_gene: TRBV7-8; CDR3aa: ASSSGDVAAWGLF
j_gene: TRBJ2-3; len: 10; v_gene: TRBV6-1; CDR3aa: ASREATDTQY
j_gene: TRBJ1-4; len: 11; v_gene: TRBV11-2; CDR3aa: ASSLWEREKLF
j_gene: TRBJ1-2; len: 13; v_gene: TRBV6-5; CDR3aa: ASRPTGTSNYGYT
j_gene: TRBJ2-2; len: 13; v_gene: TRBV6-5; CDR3aa: ASSIHRDSVRELF
j_gene: TRBJ1-6; len: 14; v_gene: TRBV7-9; CDR3aa: ASSLGAGERNSPLH
j_gene: TRBJ2-4; len: 13; v_gene: TRBV25-1; CDR3aa: ASSDSVLAKNIQY
j_gene: TRBJ1-6; len: 13; v_gene: TRBV14; CDR3aa: ASSLTGQSGSPLH
j_gene: TRBJ1-1; len: 11; v_gene: TRBV7-2; CDR3aa: ASSLGRVTGAF
j_gene: TRBJ2-3; len: 13; v_gene: TRBV7-2; CDR3aa: ASSATGMYTDTQY
j_gene: TRBJ1-1; len: 13; v_gene: TRBV9; CDR3aa: ASSADPLMNTEAF
j_gene: TRBJ1-3; len: 13; v_gene: TRBV7-6; CDR3aa: ASSSQELSGNTIY
j_gene: TRBJ2-3; len: 9; v_gene: TRBV19; CDR3aa: ASHSTDTQY
j_gene: TRBJ2-7; len: 13; v_gene: TRBV28; CDR3aa: ASKTGTSSSYEQY
j_gene: TRBJ1-4; len: 14; v_gene: TRBV5-6; CDR3aa: ASSLGTDTTNEKLF
j_gene: TRBJ1-5; len: 13; v_gene: TRBV5-5; CDR3aa: ASSLGGALGQPQH
j_gene: TRBJ2-1; len: 13; v_gene: TRBV6-5; CDR3aa: ASSTGGAGYNEQF
j_gene: TRBJ2-1; len: 13; v_gene: TRBV6-5; CDR3aa: ASSHGGGRADEQF
j_gene: TRBJ2-7; len: 13; v_gene: TRBV4-2; CDR3aa: ASSQPGGVFYEQY
j_gene: TRBJ2-6; len: 15; v_gene: TRBV19; CDR3aa: ASSGRAASPGANVLT
j_gene: TRBJ2-2; len: 15; v_gene: TRBV28; CDR3aa: ASMGASGTGNTGELF
j_gene: TRBJ2-1; len: 13; v_gene: TRBV7-9; CDR3aa: ASSGRLAGANEQF
j_gene: TRBJ1-5; len: 14; v_gene: TRBV7-9; CDR3aa: ASSPDRTYSNQPQH
j_gene: TRBJ2-2; len: 11; v_gene: TRBV4-3; CDR3aa: ASSQDAAGELF
j_gene: TRBJ2-5; len: 9; v_gene: TRBV4-2; CDR3aa: ASSQEETQY
j_gene: TRBJ1-4; len: 12; v_gene: TRBV27; CDR3aa: ASSPQSTNEKLF
j_gene: TRBJ2-3; len: 13; v_gene: TRBV19; CDR3aa: ASSRLGEQGDTQY